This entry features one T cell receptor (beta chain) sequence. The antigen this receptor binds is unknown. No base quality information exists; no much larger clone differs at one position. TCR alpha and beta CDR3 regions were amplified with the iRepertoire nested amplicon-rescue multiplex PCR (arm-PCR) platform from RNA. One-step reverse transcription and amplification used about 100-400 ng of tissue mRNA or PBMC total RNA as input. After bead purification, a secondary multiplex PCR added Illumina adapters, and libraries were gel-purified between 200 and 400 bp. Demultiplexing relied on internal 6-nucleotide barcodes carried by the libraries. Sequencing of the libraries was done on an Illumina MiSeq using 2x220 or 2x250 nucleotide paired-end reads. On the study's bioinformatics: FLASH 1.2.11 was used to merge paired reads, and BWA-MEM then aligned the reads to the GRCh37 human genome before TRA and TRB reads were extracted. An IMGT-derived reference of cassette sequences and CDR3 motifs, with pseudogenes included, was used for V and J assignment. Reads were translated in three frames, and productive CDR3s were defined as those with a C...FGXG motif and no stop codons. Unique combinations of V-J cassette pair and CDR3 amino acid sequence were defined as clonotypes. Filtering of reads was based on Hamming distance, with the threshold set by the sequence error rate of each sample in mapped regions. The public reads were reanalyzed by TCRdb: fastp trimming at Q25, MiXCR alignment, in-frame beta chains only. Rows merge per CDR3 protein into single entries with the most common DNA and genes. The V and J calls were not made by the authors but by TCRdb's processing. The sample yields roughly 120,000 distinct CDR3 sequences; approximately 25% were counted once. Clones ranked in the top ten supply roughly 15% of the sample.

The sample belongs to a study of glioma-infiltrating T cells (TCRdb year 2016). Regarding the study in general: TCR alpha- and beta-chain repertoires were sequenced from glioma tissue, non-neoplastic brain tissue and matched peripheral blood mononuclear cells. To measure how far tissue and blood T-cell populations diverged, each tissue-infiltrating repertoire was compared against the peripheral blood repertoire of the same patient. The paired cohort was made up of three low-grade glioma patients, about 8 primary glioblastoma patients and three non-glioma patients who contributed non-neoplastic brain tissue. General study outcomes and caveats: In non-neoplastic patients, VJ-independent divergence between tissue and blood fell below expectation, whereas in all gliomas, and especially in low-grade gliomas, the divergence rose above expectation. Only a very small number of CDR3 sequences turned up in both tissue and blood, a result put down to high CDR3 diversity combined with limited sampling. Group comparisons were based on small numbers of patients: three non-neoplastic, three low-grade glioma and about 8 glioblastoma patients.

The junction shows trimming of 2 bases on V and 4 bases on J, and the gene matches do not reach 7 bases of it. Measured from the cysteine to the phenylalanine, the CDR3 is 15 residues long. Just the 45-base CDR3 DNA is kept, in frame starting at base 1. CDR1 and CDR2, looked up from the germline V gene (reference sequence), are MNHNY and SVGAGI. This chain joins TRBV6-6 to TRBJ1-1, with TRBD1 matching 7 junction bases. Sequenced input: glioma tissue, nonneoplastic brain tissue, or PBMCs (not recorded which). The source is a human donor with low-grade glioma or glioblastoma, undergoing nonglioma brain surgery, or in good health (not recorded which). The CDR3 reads CASSYDRERVTEAFF. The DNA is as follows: TGTGCCAGCAGTTACGACAGGGAGAGGGTCACTGAAGCTTTCTTT.